This T cell receptor (beta chain) was obtained from a study of T cell responses to AZD1222 COVID-19 vaccine. The repertoire was sequenced with immunoSEQ multiplex PCR; TCRdb's copy has only in-frame clones and lacks some. The sample holds more than 85,000 clones, 70% to 90% seen once. V trimming: 0 bases; J trimming: 3 bases; junction bases outside the gene matches: 2. The CDR3 extends over 15 amino acids. Germline V gene data show CDR1 as SGHVS and CDR2 as FNYEAQ. This clone was counted between two and nine times. This TCR derives from an adult in good health. The V gene is TRBV7-6, the J gene TRBJ2-3; 8 positions agree with TRBD2. The sample here was peripheral blood, taken on day 0 of AZD1222 vaccination. The CDR3 DNA is TGTGCCAGCAGCTTAGCTGCGGGAGGAACAGATACGCAGTATTTT. It is translated as CASSLAAGGTDTQYF.